This TCR beta chain was sequenced during a study of shared clonotypes between healthy human individuals (dated by TCRdb to between 2020 and 2021). At the level of the whole study: Two women and a few men aged 18 to 49 years were included in the cohort. Per donor, three plates each were used for CD4 naive and CD4 memory, two for CD8 naive, and one for CD8 memory. To estimate repertoire size and how much clonotypes are shared between individuals, the study performed deep sequencing of blood TCR repertoires from a handful of healthy adults. Libraries were prepared and TCR repertoires were sequenced by different laboratories using diverse techniques, in order to increase sequencing depth and limit assay-specific biases. Between about 0.94 and 10 billion PBMCs per donor were obtained by leukapheresis.

CD8 naive samples were obtained by positive selection for CCR7 among CD45RO-negative cells, yielding a CD45RA+CCR7+ population from which TemRA cells were excluded. Donors were healthy HIV-negative adults with no recently reported acute infections or vaccinations. Every donor was a Caucasian adult living in Nashville, Tennessee, USA. After blood collection by leukapheresis, PBMCs were isolated using Ficoll-Histopaque density gradient centrifugation and then cryopreserved in the vapor phase of liquid nitrogen. Analytical flow cytometry was used to check the purity and quantity of every magnetically sorted T cell population. Each sorted fraction had its genomic DNA isolated and then quantified by UV absorbance on a Nanodrop 2000c. Its CDR3 holds 13 amino acids, cysteine through phenylalanine. Left in the record is the CDR3 DNA by itself, 39 bases read in frame from the first base. The trim is 0 bases for V and 7 bases for J, with a gap of 9 bases between the germline ends. Via the germline V gene, CDR1 is MGHRA and CDR2 YSYEKL.

Broader findings and caveats from the paper: Pairwise subsampling indicated that sequencing depth was expected to affect the degree of clonotype sharing among donors. When a few donors were compared, the shared fraction of clonotypes was roughly 5% for naive CD4, less than 4% for naive CD8, more than 2% for memory CD4, and 0.35% to 0.4% for memory CD8. Rarefaction of sorted-subset datasets indicated incomplete sequencing despite the large sequencing depth. Sampling was restricted to blood, and TCR repertoires in tissues likely differ from the TCR repertoires found in blood. Naive subsets generally had larger estimated clonotype richness than memory subsets. The small number of donors limited the genetic and exposure-history diversity represented. Higher generation probabilities were observed for clonotypes shared by all four sorted-subset donors than for non-shared clonotypes.

TCR CDR3 regions were amplified from genomic DNA by multiplex PCR using the deep immunoSEQ assay. For each cell subset, the extracted genomic DNA was distributed evenly across all wells of several immunoSEQ 96-well plates, and each plate served as one replicate. For sorted subsets, each replicate PCR was loaded with around 220 ng genomic DNA, equivalent to about 30,000 T cell genomes. The purified libraries were quantified using a Qubit 3.0 fluorometer, sized with a Bioanalyzer 2100, and then quantified again using the KAPA Library Quantification kit. Every immunoSEQ 96-well plate was sequenced on a separate single-read 150-cycle Illumina NextSeq 550 flow cell. As for the original processing: Because the immunoSEQ output included only junctional sequences and no quality scores, the filtering could not be the same as the filtering used for full-length reads. To assign V/J genes and CDR3, sequences were annotated using PyIR, a Python wrapper for IgBLAST v1.9, with IMGT germline references. Reads were removed for weak V/J assignments (E-value above 1e-6), missing CDR3, stop codons, out-of-frame junctions, or ambiguous translated residues. V3J clonotypes were defined as sequences sharing an identical inferred V gene, J gene, and CDR3 amino acid sequence. Percentage overlap between repertoires was calculated by dividing the number of shared unique clonotypes by the size of the smaller repertoire. Repertoire richness was assessed with RTK rarefaction, the Chao1 estimator, and Recon v2.1 estimates of unobserved clonotypes. Generation probabilities for all TCRbeta clonotypes obtained by the gDNA method from a handful of donors were computed using OLGA. TCRdb's version of the immuneACCESS table is confined to in-frame rearrangements and falls short of the full clone set. An unresolved V gene accounts for under half of the shortfall where checked; the remainder is of unknown origin. V, J and clone size are taken as reported in that table, and D and trimming were inferred from the DNA itself. Across this sample there are about 1,800,000 clones, with about 95% seen only once. The ten largest clones capture more than 0.95% of the sample.

On this clone itself: The clone's antigen remains unknown. No base-level quality is on record; no much larger clone is a single base apart.

The TCR comes from a man aged 18 to 29 in good health. The chain links TRBV4-1 with TRBJ1-2; the D gene remains uncertain. The sequencing input was naive CD8+ T cells sorted from blood. The intended sense of this specimen's cell subset or site label: CD45RA+CCR7+. The CDR3 protein is CASSQEGYGGYTF. The nucleotides are TGCGCCAGCAGCCAAGAAGGATATGGTGGCTACACCTTC.